This T cell receptor beta chain emerged from a study of cytomegalovirus exposure and HLA in healthy donors. Overall study results and limits: It was shown in a later analysis that HLA-associated TCR beta chains were more clonally expanded than other, equally common chains. A later analysis associated some 16,000 TCR beta sequences with HLA alleles at a 0.05 false discovery rate.

PCR primers comprised 60 Vbeta and 13 Jbeta primers. The method was immunoSEQ multiplex PCR; TCRdb's version includes in-frame clones alone and lacks a portion of them. The table has around 200,000 clones, just over 75% seen once; the top ten hold 1.5% to 2%. The V segment lost 0 bases and the J segment 7 bases; nucleotides outside the gene matches: 6. CDR1 SGHRS and CDR2 YFSETQ come from the germline V gene. The CDR3 runs 16 residues. Concerning this clone itself: Its antigen is unidentified.

This receptor was obtained from a man aged 25 to 45 in good health and CMV-seronegative. Sequenced sample: PBMCs. This sequence joins TRBV5-1 and TRBJ2-2; TRBD2 aligns across 10 bases. For the CDR3, the DNA is TGCGCCAGCAGCTTGGGCCTAGCGGGAGCTATCGGGGAGCTGTTTTTT. This translates into CASSLGLAGAIGELFF. The entire variable domain, with the rest obtained from reference TRBV5-1 and TRBJ2-2, is as follows: KAGVTQTPRYLIKTRGQQVTLSCSPISGHRSVSWYQQTPGQGLQFLFEYFSETQRNKGNFPGRFSGRQFSNSRSEMNVSTLELGDSALYLCASSLGLAGAIGELFFGEGSRLTVL.